This T cell receptor beta chain was sequenced for a study of CD8 T cells in ankylosing spondylitis. Whole-study results and caveats: A motif in TCR beta, a set of eight or nine highly homologous variants, appeared characteristic of ankylosing spondylitis blood. Clones linked to disease were reported to show significant enrichment in matched ankylosing spondylitis synovial fluid.

This clonotype has just a few counts. The antigen is not known. Quantitative 5'-RACE was performed with molecular barcodes, and it yielded the TCR beta libraries. From the 5' RACE reads, TCRdb called clonotypes with MiXCR, one entry per CDR3 protein. Of hundreds of thousands of distinct CDR3 sequences listed, 25% to 30% are singletons. Sequencing was performed on blood, either unsorted or a sorted T cell fraction (not recorded which). This clonotype was sampled from a male donor with ankylosing spondylitis or in good health (not recorded which).

The DNA for the CDR3 is TGCAGTGCGCTACCGGGACAGGGGGAAGAGACCCAGTACTTC. Translation gives CSALPGQGEETQYF. The V call is TRBV20-1, the J call TRBJ2-5, with 11 bases that match TRBD1. The CDR3 contains 14 residues. J lost 3 bases, V lost 6 bases, and 6 bases had no gene match. Germline V gene lookup returns CDR1 DFQATT and CDR2 SNEGSKA (reference sequence).